This T cell receptor beta chain was recorded in a study of identifying expanded T cells in peripheral blood. No infections or other immune events were documented during collection. Repertoires were generated with immunoSEQ multiplex PCR, while TCRdb's copy carries only in-frame clones and drops some. The data hold some 77,000 clones, with 88% observed a single time. The CDR3 contains 14 residues. The J segment lost 5 bases and the V segment lost 1 base, leaving 4 bases of the junction unmatched. Germline V gene sequence: CDR1 SNHLY, CDR2 FYNNEI. V gene TRBV2 combines with J gene TRBJ2-5, with 7 bases identical to TRBD2. The receptor was derived from a person aged 18-70 years in good health. The sequencing input was blood. The CDR3 sequence: CASSEGEGSETQYF. CDR3 DNA sequence: TGTGCCAGCAGTGAAGGGGAGGGGTCGGAGACCCAGTACTTC.